This T cell receptor (beta chain) was documented in a study of Graves' ophthalmopathy and Graves' hyperthyroidism. As the template, RNA transcripts were used to amplify TCR beta CDR3 regions. The workflow started with a first-round RT-PCR run with HTBI primers and then moved on to a second-round multiplex PCR. One entry per CDR3 protein results from TCRdb running MiXCR on the multiplex PCR reads. The table includes hundreds of thousands of distinct CDR3 sequences, 21% detected once. The CDR3 is made up of 14 amino acids. Trimming at V came to 6 bases and at J to 0 bases, leaving 2 bases not matched to a gene. Looked up from germline, CDR1 is WSHSY and CDR2 is SAAADI. This clonotype was recorded many times. Its antigen is not identified. Study-level findings and limits: A model built from 13 signatures distinguished ophthalmopathy from stable hyperthyroidism with approximately 88% sensitivity and about 81% specificity.

The source of this sequence is a woman aged 18-29 years with stable Graves' hyperthyroidism. The chain links TRBV10-2 to TRBJ2-3; 8 bases match TRBD1. The sample comprised peripheral blood. The CDR3 reads CASRTGASTDTQYF. CDR3 sequence (DNA): TGCGCCAGCAGGACAGGGGCCAGCACAGATACGCAGTATTTT.